A selection of T cell receptor beta chains follows, all from one sample in a study of blood T cell repertoires in COVID-19. The method was immunoSEQ multiplex PCR; TCRdb's version includes in-frame clones alone and lacks a portion of them. The sample lists 35,000 to 50,000 clones; 80% to 90% were seen once. The specimen sequenced was peripheral blood. The receptor set was obtained from a woman aged 70-85 years in a cohort sampled during active COVID-19. Both conserved end residues are part of each CDR3. The D gene is left open where the match is weak. Size tells how often a clone was seen (once, few, many) or the class of an expanded clone, and some rows leave it out.

clone_size: NA; j_call: TRBJ1-1; d_call: NA; v_call: TRBV7-9; cdr3_aa: CASSFSLGQSDEAFF; cdr3_nt: TGTGCCAGCAGCTTTAGCTTGGGACAATCGGATGAAGCTTTCTTT
clone_size: NA; j_call: TRBJ2-1; d_call: NA; v_call: TRBV10-2; cdr3_aa: CASSESGGTNGDEQFF; cdr3_nt: TGCGCCAGCAGTGAGTCAGGGGGGACTAATGGCGATGAGCAGTTCTTC
clone_size: NA; j_call: TRBJ1-5; d_call: NA; v_call: TRBV6-1; cdr3_aa: CASSEEGPSNQPQHF; cdr3_nt: TGTGCCAGCAGTGAGGAGGGCCCTAGCAATCAGCCCCAGCATTTT
clone_size: NA; j_call: TRBJ2-2; d_call: TRBD2; v_call: TRBV30; cdr3_aa: CAWGAGTSVPGELFF; cdr3_nt: TGTGCCTGGGGGGCCGGGACTAGCGTTCCCGGGGAGCTGTTTTTT
clone_size: NA; j_call: TRBJ1-1; d_call: TRBD1; v_call: TRBV7-2; cdr3_aa: CASSLRQGGNTEAFF; cdr3_nt: TGTGCCAGCAGCTTACGACAGGGGGGAAACACTGAAGCTTTCTTT
clone_size: NA; j_call: TRBJ2-5; d_call: TRBD1; v_call: TRBV24-1; cdr3_aa: CATSEGARETQYF; cdr3_nt: TGTGCCACCAGCGAGGGGGCACGAGAGACCCAGTACTTC
clone_size: NA; j_call: TRBJ2-7; d_call: TRBD1; v_call: TRBV6-2/TRBV6-3; cdr3_aa: CASSFDMGQSFESYEQYF; cdr3_nt: TGTGCCAGCAGTTTCGATATGGGACAGTCATTCGAGTCCTACGAGCAGTACTTC
clone_size: NA; j_call: TRBJ2-1; d_call: NA; v_call: TRBV10-2; cdr3_aa: CASSEIEGGQFF; cdr3_nt: TGCGCCAGCAGTGAGATCGAAGGGGGGCAGTTCTTC
clone_size: NA; j_call: TRBJ2-2; d_call: TRBD2; v_call: TRBV2; cdr3_aa: CASSWTSGSPGELFF; cdr3_nt: TGTGCCAGTTCGTGGACTAGCGGGAGTCCCGGGGAGCTGTTTTTT
clone_size: NA; j_call: TRBJ2-2; d_call: NA; v_call: TRBV4-3; cdr3_aa: CASSQDRLPTGELFF; cdr3_nt: TGCGCCAGCAGCCAAGACAGGTTACCCACCGGGGAGCTGTTTTTT
clone_size: NA; j_call: TRBJ1-5; d_call: NA; v_call: TRBV3-1/TRBV3-2; cdr3_aa: CASSPRQGQPQHF; cdr3_nt: TGTGCCAGCAGCCCGAGGCAGGGACAGCCCCAGCATTTT
clone_size: NA; j_call: TRBJ1-4; d_call: NA; v_call: TRBV30; cdr3_aa: CAWRRPVGEKLFF; cdr3_nt: TGTGCCTGGCGACGGCCCGTCGGGGAAAAACTGTTTTTT
clone_size: NA; j_call: TRBJ2-7; d_call: NA; v_call: TRBV20-1; cdr3_aa: CSARQGNEQYF; cdr3_nt: TGCAGTGCTAGACAGGGGAACGAGCAGTACTTC
clone_size: NA; j_call: TRBJ2-3; d_call: TRBD2; v_call: TRBV7-9; cdr3_aa: CASSPRTSSVVVTQYF; cdr3_nt: TGTGCCAGCAGCCCCCGGACTAGCTCGGTAGTTGTTACGCAGTATTTT
clone_size: NA; j_call: TRBJ1-1; d_call: NA; v_call: TRBV6-5; cdr3_aa: CASSTNSRNTEAFF; cdr3_nt: TGTGCCAGCAGTACCAACAGCCGGAACACTGAAGCTTTCTTT
clone_size: NA; j_call: TRBJ2-5; d_call: NA; v_call: TRBV28; cdr3_aa: CASRTQGKQETQYF; cdr3_nt: TGTGCCAGCAGGACACAGGGAAAACAAGAGACCCAGTACTTC
clone_size: NA; j_call: TRBJ1-1; d_call: NA; v_call: TRBV12-3/TRBV12-4; cdr3_aa: CASSFTMDSEAFF; cdr3_nt: TGTGCCAGCAGTTTTACAATGGACAGTGAAGCTTTCTTT
clone_size: NA; j_call: TRBJ2-6; d_call: NA; v_call: TRBV9; cdr3_aa: CASSVATDWGQKFSGANVLTF; cdr3_nt: TGTGCCAGCAGCGTAGCTACGGATTGGGGACAAAAGTTCTCTGGGGCCAACGTCCTGACTTTC
clone_size: NA; j_call: TRBJ1-2; d_call: NA; v_call: TRBV4-3; cdr3_aa: CASSHDTGRVGGYTF; cdr3_nt: TGCGCCAGCAGCCATGATACAGGGCGAGTTGGAGGCTACACCTTC
clone_size: NA; j_call: TRBJ1-5; d_call: NA; v_call: TRBV3-1/TRBV3-2; cdr3_aa: CASSQGGRNNQPQHF; cdr3_nt: TGTGCCAGCAGCCAAGGGGGCAGGAACAATCAGCCCCAGCATTTT
clone_size: few; j_call: TRBJ2-1; d_call: NA; v_call: TRBV5-4; cdr3_aa: CASSLEGASWNEQFF; cdr3_nt: TGTGCCAGCAGCTTGGAGGGAGCGTCCTGGAATGAGCAGTTCTTC
clone_size: NA; j_call: TRBJ2-7; d_call: NA; v_call: TRBV30; cdr3_aa: CAWSVQGGPEQYF; cdr3_nt: TGTGCCTGGAGTGTACAAGGAGGACCCGAGCAGTACTTC
clone_size: NA; j_call: TRBJ1-5; d_call: NA; v_call: TRBV6-2/TRBV6-3; cdr3_aa: CASSYGGWGNQPQHF; cdr3_nt: TGTGCCAGCAGTTACGGAGGGTGGGGCAATCAGCCCCAGCATTTT